This record looks at one TCR beta chain sequence and its context. CDR1 is SEHNR and CDR2 is FQNEAQ in the germline V gene (reference sequence). J was trimmed by 4 bases and V by 5 bases; bases with no gene match: 16. CDR3 length equals 18 residues. The entry originates in a study of shared clonotypes between healthy human individuals. CD45RO-negative, CCR7-positively selected cells formed the naive CD8 fraction, excluding terminally differentiated effector memory CD45RA+ cells. The donors, all of them Caucasian adults, lived in Nashville, Tennessee. In the original workflow: Junction-only sequences produced by ImmunoSEQ had no quality scores, so filtering differed. Some clones are missing from TCRdb's copy, which holds only in-frame ones; the method was immunoSEQ multiplex PCR. The V and J calls and clone size were taken over from that table, and D and trimming were inferred from the DNA. The table lists just over 2,000,000 clones, approximately 95% of them singletons.

The sequenced material came from naive CD8+ T cells sorted from blood. V and J are TRBV7-9 and TRBJ2-3; 9 bases are a match to TRBD2. The TCR originated in a man aged 18 to 29 in good health. CDR3 DNA sequence: TGTGCCAGCAGCCACCCTAATCTCCCGGGACTAGCACCAGATACGCAGTATTTT. Protein sequence: CASSHPNLPGLAPDTQYF.